The T cell receptor beta chain described here comes from a study of metastatic and nonmetastatic thyroid tumors. How the authors handled the data: Between-group CDR3 differences, defined by clinicopathological status, yielded a distant-metastasis classifier for papillary thyroid cancer. TCRdb re-clonotyped the PCR reads through MiXCR. It is TCRdb's table, rather than the study itself, that gives the V and J calls and clone size. The sample lists 7,500 to 9,500 clones; about 26% were seen once. This clone ranks as medium-sized (0.01 to 0.1%). V was clipped by 5 bases and J by 3 bases; unmatched bases: 2. In germline, CDR1 is LNHDA, CDR2 SQIVND (reference sequence). The CDR3 extends over 14 amino acids. None of the patients had undergone any treatment ahead of thyroid surgery.

The receptor comes from a female donor with papillary thyroid cancer or a benign thyroid nodule (not recorded which). Some clones in this sample may be carry-over from other donors' samples. The chain joins TRBV19 to TRBJ1-5; 9 positions agree with TRBD1. The specimen was adjacent normal tissue. CDR3 DNA: TGTGCCAGTAGTCGGACAGGGGTCAATCAGCCCCAGCATTTT. It is translated as CASSRTGVNQPQHF. The full variable domain, rest sourced from reference TRBV19 and TRBJ1-5, is DGGITQSPKYLFRKEGQNVTLSCEQNLNHDAMYWYRQDPGQGLRLIYYSQIVNDFQKGDIAEGYSVSREKKESFPLTVTSAQKNPTAFYLCASSRTGVNQPQHFGDGTRLSIL.